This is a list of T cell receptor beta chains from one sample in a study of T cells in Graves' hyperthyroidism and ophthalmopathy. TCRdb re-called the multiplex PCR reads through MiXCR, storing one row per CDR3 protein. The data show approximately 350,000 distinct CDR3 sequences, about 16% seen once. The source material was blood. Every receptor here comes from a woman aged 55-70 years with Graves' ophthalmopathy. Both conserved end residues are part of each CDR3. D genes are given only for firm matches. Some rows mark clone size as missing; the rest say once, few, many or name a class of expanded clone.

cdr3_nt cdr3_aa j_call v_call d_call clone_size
TGTGCCTGGAGTGTACTCGGAGTCTCTGGGGCCAACGTCCTGACTTTC CAWSVLGVSGANVLTF TRBJ2-6 TRBV30 . few
TGTGCCAGCAGCCAAGGCTATGGTACGAACACCGGGGAGCTGTTTTTT CASSQGYGTNTGELFF TRBJ2-2 TRBV3-1 . many
TGTGCCAGCAGCTTAAGGACAGGGGGCGTTCAGCCCCAGCATTTT CASSLRTGGVQPQHF TRBJ1-5 TRBV5-6 TRBD1 .
TGTGCCAGCAGCTTTCAGACAGTTTCCGAGCAGTACTTC CASSFQTVSEQYF TRBJ2-7 TRBV7-3 . many
TGCAGTGCTATGTCCGGCAGGCAAGATACGCAGTATTTT CSAMSGRQDTQYF TRBJ2-3 TRBV20-1 . .
TGTGCCTGGGCCGGGGCTAGCGGGCCAGATACGCAGTATTTT CAWAGASGPDTQYF TRBJ2-3 TRBV30 TRBD2 many
TGTGCCAGCAGTTTCGCAGGGCGCCACGAGCAGTACTTC CASSFAGRHEQYF TRBJ2-7 TRBV6-2/TRBV6-3 . many
TGTGCCAGCAGCACACAGGGGGCGCTTCCCGGGGCCAACGTCCTGACTTTC CASSTQGALPGANVLTF TRBJ2-6 TRBV12-3/TRBV12-4 TRBD1 few
TGTGCCAGCAGGACGAACCAGGGGGAGACCCAGTACTTC CASRTNQGETQYF TRBJ2-5 TRBV7-8 . many
TGCAGTGCTAGCGCTCCTGGGACGGCGAATGAGCAGTTCTTC CSASAPGTANEQFF TRBJ2-1 TRBV20-1 . few